This is a list of T cell receptor beta chains from one sample in a study of control samples from healthy donors and cancer patients. Sequencing was performed with immunoSEQ multiplex PCR; in TCRdb, only in-frame clones are kept and a portion is missing. The table has 150,000 to 200,000 clones, about 90% seen once. Sequencing was done on a sample of blood. All receptors derive from a woman between 25 and 40 years old in good health. CDR3s include the opening cysteine and the closing phenylalanine or tryptophan. A D gene is named only where the DNA matches it firmly. Rows may omit the clone size; those that give it use once, few, many or a size class.

CDR3nt: TGTGCCAGCAGTTTATGGGCCGGGTCGGGGGATACGCAGTATTTT
CDR3aa: CASSLWAGSGDTQYF
j_gene: TRBJ2-3
v_gene: TRBV27
abundance: NA
d_gene: NA

CDR3nt: TGTGCCAGCAGTGAAGGGTCCCTCCTCTACGAGCAGTACTTC
CDR3aa: CASSEGSLLYEQYF
j_gene: TRBJ2-7
v_gene: TRBV2
abundance: NA
d_gene: NA

CDR3nt: TGCGCCAGCAGCCAAGAGGGCAGGGCCGACACCGGGGAGCTGTTTTTT
CDR3aa: CASSQEGRADTGELFF
j_gene: TRBJ2-2
v_gene: TRBV4-1
abundance: NA
d_gene: NA

CDR3nt: TGTGCCAGCAGCTCTAGACTAGCGGGAGGGGGACGGACCCAGTACTTC
CDR3aa: CASSSRLAGGGRTQYF
j_gene: TRBJ2-5
v_gene: TRBV7-2
abundance: NA
d_gene: TRBD2

CDR3nt: TGTGCCAGCAGCGTAGAAGGATTGGGGGCGGCCGGTACCAACACCATATATTTT
CDR3aa: CASSVEGLGAAGTNTIYF
j_gene: TRBJ1-3
v_gene: TRBV9
abundance: NA
d_gene: NA

CDR3nt: TGTGCCAGCAGCTTAGGAAAGCGGACAGATACGCAGTATTTT
CDR3aa: CASSLGKRTDTQYF
j_gene: TRBJ2-3
v_gene: TRBV11-3
abundance: NA
d_gene: NA

CDR3nt: TGTGCCAGCAGTTTAAATAAGGGACAGGGGGGCAGTTCTGAAGCTTTCTTT
CDR3aa: CASSLNKGQGGSSEAFF
j_gene: TRBJ1-1
v_gene: TRBV28
abundance: once
d_gene: TRBD1

CDR3nt: TGTGCCTGTCCAGGGGAAGCCTACGAGCAGTACTTC
CDR3aa: CACPGEAYEQYF
j_gene: TRBJ2-7
v_gene: TRBV30
abundance: NA
d_gene: NA

CDR3nt: TGCGCCAGCAGCCAAGGCTATCAGGACAATGAGCAGTTCTTC
CDR3aa: CASSQGYQDNEQFF
j_gene: TRBJ2-1
v_gene: TRBV4-1
abundance: NA
d_gene: NA

CDR3nt: TGCGCCAGCAGCCAAGATGGGAGGTCAGCCCTATACGAGCAGTACTTC
CDR3aa: CASSQDGRSALYEQYF
j_gene: TRBJ2-7
v_gene: TRBV4-1
abundance: NA
d_gene: NA

CDR3nt: TGTGCCAGCAGCGGGGGGCCCGCAGGGTCTCAAGAGACCCAGTACTTC
CDR3aa: CASSGGPAGSQETQYF
j_gene: TRBJ2-5
v_gene: TRBV5-4
abundance: NA
d_gene: NA